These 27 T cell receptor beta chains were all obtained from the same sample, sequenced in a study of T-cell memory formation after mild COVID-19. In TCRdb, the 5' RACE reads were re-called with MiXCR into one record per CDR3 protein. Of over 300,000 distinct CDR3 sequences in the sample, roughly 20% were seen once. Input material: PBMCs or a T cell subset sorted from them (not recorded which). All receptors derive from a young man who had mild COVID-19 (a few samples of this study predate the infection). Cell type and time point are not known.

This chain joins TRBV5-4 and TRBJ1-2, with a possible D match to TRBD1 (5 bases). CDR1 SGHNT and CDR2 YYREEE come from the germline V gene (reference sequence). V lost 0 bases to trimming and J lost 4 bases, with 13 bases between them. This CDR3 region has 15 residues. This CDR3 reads CASSLAGLDSYGYTF. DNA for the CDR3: TGTGCCAGCAGCTTGGCAGGGTTGGACTCCTATGGCTACACCTTC.

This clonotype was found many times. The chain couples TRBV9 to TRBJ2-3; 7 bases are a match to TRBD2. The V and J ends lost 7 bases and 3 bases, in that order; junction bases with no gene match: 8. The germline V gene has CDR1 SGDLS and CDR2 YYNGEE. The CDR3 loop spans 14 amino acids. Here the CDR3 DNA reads TGTGCCAGCTCCGAGGGCGGGGGTACAGATACGCAGTATTTT. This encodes CASSEGGGTDTQYF.

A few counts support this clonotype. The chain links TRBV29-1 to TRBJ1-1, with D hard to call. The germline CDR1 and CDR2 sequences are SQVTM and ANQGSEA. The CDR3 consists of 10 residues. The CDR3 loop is CCAANTEAFF. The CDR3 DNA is TGCTGCGCGGCGAACACTGAAGCTTTCTTT.

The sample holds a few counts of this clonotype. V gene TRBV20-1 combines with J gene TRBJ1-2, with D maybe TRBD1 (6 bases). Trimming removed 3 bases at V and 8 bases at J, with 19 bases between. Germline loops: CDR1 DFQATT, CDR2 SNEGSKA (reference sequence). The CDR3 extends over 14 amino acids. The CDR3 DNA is TGCAGTGCTAGTCTGGGGGGCCAGGGGAGAGGCTACACCTTC. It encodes CSASLGGQGRGYTF.

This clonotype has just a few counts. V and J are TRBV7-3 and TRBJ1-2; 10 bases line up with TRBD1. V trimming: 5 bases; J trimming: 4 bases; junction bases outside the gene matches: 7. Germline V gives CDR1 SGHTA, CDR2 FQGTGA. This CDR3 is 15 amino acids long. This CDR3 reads CASSKTGTGVYGYTF. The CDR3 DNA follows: TGTGCCAGCAGCAAGACCGGGACAGGGGTCTATGGCTACACCTTC.

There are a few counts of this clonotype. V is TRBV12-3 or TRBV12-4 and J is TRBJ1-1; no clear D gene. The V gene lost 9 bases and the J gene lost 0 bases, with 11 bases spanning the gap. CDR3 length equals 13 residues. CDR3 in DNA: TGTGCCAGTGCCGGGCCCATGAACACTGAAGCTTTCTTT. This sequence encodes CASAGPMNTEAFF.

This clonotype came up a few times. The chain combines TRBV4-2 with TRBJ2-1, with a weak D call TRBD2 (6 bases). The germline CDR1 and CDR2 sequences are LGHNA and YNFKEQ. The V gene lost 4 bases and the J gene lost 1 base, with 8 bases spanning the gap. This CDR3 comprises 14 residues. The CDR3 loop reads CASSRAGSYNEQFF. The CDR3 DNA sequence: TGTGCCAGCAGCCGAGCGGGTTCCTACAATGAGCAGTTCTTC.

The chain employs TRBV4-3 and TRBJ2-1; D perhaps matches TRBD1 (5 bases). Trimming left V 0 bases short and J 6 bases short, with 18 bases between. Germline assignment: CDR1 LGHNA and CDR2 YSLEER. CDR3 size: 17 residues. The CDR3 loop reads CASSQDGGPWGLNEQFF. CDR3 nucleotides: TGCGCCAGCAGCCAAGACGGTGGGCCCTGGGGCCTCAATGAGCAGTTCTTC.

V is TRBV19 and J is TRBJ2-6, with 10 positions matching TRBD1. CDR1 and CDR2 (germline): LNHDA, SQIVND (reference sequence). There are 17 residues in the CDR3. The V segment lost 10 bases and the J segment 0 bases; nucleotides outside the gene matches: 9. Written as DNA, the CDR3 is TGTGCCACCCAGCGGACAGGGGGAAACTCTGGGGCCAACGTCCTGACTTTC. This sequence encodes CATQRTGGNSGANVLTF.

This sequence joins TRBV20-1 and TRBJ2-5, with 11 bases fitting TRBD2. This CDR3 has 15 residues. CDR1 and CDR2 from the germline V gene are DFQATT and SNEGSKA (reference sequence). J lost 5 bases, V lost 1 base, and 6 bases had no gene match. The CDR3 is CSARVTSGVQETQYF. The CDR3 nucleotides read TGCAGTGCTAGAGTGACTAGCGGGGTCCAGGAGACCCAGTACTTC.

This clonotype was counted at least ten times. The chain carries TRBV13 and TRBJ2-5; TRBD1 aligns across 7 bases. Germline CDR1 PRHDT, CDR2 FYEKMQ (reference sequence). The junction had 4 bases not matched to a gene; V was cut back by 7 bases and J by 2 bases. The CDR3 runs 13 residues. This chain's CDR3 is CASTYRGQETQYF. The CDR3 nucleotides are TGTGCCAGCACGTACAGGGGTCAAGAGACCCAGTACTTC.

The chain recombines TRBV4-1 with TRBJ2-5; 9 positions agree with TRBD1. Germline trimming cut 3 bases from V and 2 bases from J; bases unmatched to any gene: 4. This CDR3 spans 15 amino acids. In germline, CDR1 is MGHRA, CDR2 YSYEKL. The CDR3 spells CASSQVDRGQETQYF. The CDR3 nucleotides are TGCGCCAGCAGCCAGGTCGACAGGGGGCAAGAGACCCAGTACTTC.

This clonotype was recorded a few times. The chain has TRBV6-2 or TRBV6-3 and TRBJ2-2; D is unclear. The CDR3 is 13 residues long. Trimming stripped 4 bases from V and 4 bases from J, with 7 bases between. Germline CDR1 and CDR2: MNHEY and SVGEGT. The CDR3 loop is CASSSHVTGELFF. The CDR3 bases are TGTGCCAGCAGTTCTCACGTCACCGGGGAGCTGTTTTTT.

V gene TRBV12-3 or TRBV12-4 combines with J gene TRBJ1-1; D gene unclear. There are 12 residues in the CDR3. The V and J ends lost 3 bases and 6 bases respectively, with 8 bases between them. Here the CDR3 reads CASSFETAEAFF. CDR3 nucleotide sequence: TGTGCCAGCAGTTTTGAGACGGCTGAAGCTTTCTTT.

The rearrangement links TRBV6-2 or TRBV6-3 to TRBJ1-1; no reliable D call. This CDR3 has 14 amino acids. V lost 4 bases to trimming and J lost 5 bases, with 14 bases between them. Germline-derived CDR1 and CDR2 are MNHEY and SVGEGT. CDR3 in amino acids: CASSLQAYGTEAFF. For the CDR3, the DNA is TGTGCCAGCAGTTTGCAGGCATACGGGACTGAAGCTTTCTTT.

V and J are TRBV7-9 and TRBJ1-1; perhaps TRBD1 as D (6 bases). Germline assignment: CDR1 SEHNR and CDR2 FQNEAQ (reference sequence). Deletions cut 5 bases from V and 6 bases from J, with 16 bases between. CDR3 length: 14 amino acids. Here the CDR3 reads CASSLLSRGPEAFF. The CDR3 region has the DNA TGTGCCAGCAGCCTTTTGTCCCGGGGGCCTGAAGCTTTCTTT.

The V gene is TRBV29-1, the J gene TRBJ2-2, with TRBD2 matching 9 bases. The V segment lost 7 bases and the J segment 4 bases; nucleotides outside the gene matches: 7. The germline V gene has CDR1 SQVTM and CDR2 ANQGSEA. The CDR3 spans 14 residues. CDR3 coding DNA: TGCAGCGCCAGCGGGGGGCCCATCACCGGGGAGCTGTTTTTT. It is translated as CSASGGPITGELFF.

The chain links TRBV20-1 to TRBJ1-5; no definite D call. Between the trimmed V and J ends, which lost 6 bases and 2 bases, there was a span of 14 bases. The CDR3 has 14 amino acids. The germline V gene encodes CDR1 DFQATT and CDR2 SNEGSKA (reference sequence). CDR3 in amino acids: CSAYDPEGNQPQHF. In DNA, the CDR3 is TGCAGTGCATACGATCCGGAGGGCAATCAGCCCCAGCATTTT.

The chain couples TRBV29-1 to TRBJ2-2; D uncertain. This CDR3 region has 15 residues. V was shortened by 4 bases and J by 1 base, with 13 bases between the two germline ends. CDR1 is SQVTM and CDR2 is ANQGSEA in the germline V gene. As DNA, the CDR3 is TGCAGCGTTGCAATCTGGGCAGAGAACACCGGGGAGCTGTTTTTT. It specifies CSVAIWAENTGELFF.

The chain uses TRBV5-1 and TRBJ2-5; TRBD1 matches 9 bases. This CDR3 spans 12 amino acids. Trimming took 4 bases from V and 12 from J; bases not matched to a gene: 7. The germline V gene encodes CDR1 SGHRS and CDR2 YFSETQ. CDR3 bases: TGCGCCAGCAGCCTCGGGACAGGGAACAAGTACTTC. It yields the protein CASSLGTGNKYF.

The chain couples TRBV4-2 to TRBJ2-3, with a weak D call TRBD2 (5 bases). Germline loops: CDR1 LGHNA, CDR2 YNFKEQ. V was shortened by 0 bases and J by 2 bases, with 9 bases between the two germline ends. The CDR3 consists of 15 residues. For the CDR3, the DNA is TGTGCCAGCAGCCAAGAGGGGAGTCCCACAGATACGCAGTATTTT. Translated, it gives CASSQEGSPTDTQYF.

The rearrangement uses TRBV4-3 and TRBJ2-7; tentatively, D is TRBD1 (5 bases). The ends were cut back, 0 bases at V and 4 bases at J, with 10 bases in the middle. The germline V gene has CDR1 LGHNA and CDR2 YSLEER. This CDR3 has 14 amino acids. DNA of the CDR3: TGCGCCAGCAGCCAAGAAGGGGCCCATTACGAGCAGTACTTC. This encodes CASSQEGAHYEQYF.

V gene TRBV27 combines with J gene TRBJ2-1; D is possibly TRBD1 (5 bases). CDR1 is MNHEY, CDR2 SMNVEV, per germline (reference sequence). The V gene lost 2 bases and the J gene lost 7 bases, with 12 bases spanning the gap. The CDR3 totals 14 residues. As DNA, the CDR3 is TGTGCCAGCAGTTTACTGGGGCTCGGGAATGAGCAGTTCTTC. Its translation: CASSLLGLGNEQFF.

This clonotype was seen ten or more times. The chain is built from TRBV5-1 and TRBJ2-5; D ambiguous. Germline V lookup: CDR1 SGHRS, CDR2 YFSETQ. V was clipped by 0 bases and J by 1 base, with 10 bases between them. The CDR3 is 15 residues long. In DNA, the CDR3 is TGCGCCAGCAGCTTGGCCTTGAACGGCCAAGAGACCCAGTACTTC. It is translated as CASSLALNGQETQYF.

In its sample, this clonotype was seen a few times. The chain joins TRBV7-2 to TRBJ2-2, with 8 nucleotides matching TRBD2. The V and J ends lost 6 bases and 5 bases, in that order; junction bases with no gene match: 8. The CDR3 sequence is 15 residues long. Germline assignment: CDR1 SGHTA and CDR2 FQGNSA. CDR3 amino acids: CASRVGGVWTGELFF. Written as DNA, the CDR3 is TGTGCCAGCAGAGTCGGGGGGGTCTGGACCGGGGAGCTGTTTTTT.

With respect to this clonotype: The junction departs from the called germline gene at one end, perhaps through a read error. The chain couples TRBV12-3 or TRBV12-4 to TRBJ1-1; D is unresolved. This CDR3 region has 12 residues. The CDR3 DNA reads TGTGACAGCAGTTTAAATGGGGCTGAAGCTTTCTTT. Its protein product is CDSSLNGAEAFF.

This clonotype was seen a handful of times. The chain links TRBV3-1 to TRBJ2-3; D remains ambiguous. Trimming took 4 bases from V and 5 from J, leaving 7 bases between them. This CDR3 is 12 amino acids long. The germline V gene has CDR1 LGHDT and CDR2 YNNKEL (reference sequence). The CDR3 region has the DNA TGTGCCAGCAGCCCAAACCAAGATACGCAGTATTTT. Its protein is CASSPNQDTQYF.